These T cell receptor delta chains were read from a single sample in a study of gamma-delta chains in newborns, infants, children. TCRdb re-called the reads with CATT. The profile covers over 4,500 delta-chain clones, with approximately 2.9% appearing a single time and roughly an eighth taken by the ten largest. Material for sequencing was blood. These receptors came from a child who was a newborn, infant or young child, either healthy, febrile or measles-vaccinated (not recorded which). The CDR3 runs from the conserved cysteine through the conserved F or W. A D gene is named only where the DNA matches it firmly. Not every row has a clone size; where given, it reads once, few, many or a size class.

TRDD3	few	TRDV2	TRDJ3	TGTGCCTGTGGCACTCTTACTGGGGGATACTCCTGGGACACCCGACAGATGTTTTTC	CACGTLTGGYSWDTRQMFF
TRDD3	few	TRDV2	TRDJ1	TGTGCCTGTGACTACTGGGGGATACGTGACGATAAACTCATCTTT	CACDYWGIRDDKLIF
NA	few	TRDV1	TRDJ1	TGTGCTCTTGGGGAACTTACCCGGCCAGGGACCGATAAGCCCATCTTT	CALGELTRPGTDKPIF
NA	medium-sized	TRDV2	TRDJ3	TGTGCCTGTGACATAGTACTGGGAATCTCCTGGGACACCCGACAGATGTTTTTC	CACDIVLGISWDTRQMFF
TRDD3	NA	TRDV2	TRDJ3	TGTGCCTGTGACCCTCCCGTACTGGGGGATACTCCGTCCTGCTCCTGGGACACCCGACAGATGTTTTTC	CACDPPVLGDTPSCSWDTRQMFF
NA	NA	TRDV2	TRDJ3	TGTGCCTGTGACGCCCCGGCGGGCTCCTGGGACACCCGACAGATGTTTTTC	CACDAPAGSWDTRQMFF
TRDD3	medium-sized	TRDV2	TRDJ3	TGTGCCTGTGACAAAGTACTGGGGGATACGCGCTCCTGGGACACCCGACAGATGTTTTTC	CACDKVLGDTRSWDTRQMFF
TRDD3	few	TRDV2	TRDJ3	TGTGCCTGTGACCCCATACTGGGGGATACCCCAAGCTCCTGGGACACCCGACAGATGTTTTTC	CACDPILGDTPSSWDTRQMFF
TRDD3	few	TRDV2	TRDJ3	TGTGCCTGTGACACCGTGGGGGAGAGCTCCTGGGACACCCGACAGATGTTTTTC	CACDTVGESSWDTRQMFF
TRDD3	few	TRDV2	TRDJ1	TGTGCCTGTGACGTACTGGGGGATAAAAAGGCCGATAAACTCATCTTT	CACDVLGDKKADKLIF
TRDD3	NA	TRDV2	TRDJ3	TGTGCCTGTGACACCGTACTGGGGGATACCGCCTGGGACACCCGACAGATGTTTTTC	CACDTVLGDTAWDTRQMFF
TRDD3	few	TRDV2	TRDJ3	TGTGCCTGTGACTACCGGGGGATAGGATCCTGGGACACCCGACAGATGTTTTTC	CACDYRGIGSWDTRQMFF
TRDD3	few	TRDV2	TRDJ3	TGTGCCTGTGACTCTGTACTGGGGGATAGCTCCTGGGACACCCGACAGATGTTTTTC	CACDSVLGDSSWDTRQMFF
TRDD3	NA	TRDV1	TRDJ1	TGTGCTCTTGGGGAACCCGTTTCCTTAGGGCGGGATACAGGCCTCGGGTACACCGATAAACTCATCTTT	CALGEPVSLGRDTGLGYTDKLIF
TRDD3	NA	TRDV2	TRDJ1	TGTGCCTGTGACACTGTACTGGGGGGTACCGATAAACTCATCTTC	CACDTVLGGTDKLIF
TRDD3	NA	TRDV2	TRDJ1	TGTGCCTGTGACTCGTACTGGGGGAGCACCGATAAACTCATCTTT	CACDSYWGSTDKLIF
NA	NA	TRDV1	TRDJ1	TGTGCTCTTGGGGACCTCCGCGGCCTTTCGGGCTCCTACACCGATAAACTCATCTTT	CALGDLRGLSGSYTDKLIF
NA	few	TRDV1	TRDJ1	TGTGCTCTTGGGGCCAACTTCCTACTTACTTCTGGGGGATCCCACACCGATAAACTCATCTTT	CALGANFLLTSGGSHTDKLIF
NA	NA	TRDV2	TRDJ3	TGTGCCTGTGACACCGACGGGGAGCCCTGGGACACCCGACAGATGTTTTTC	CACDTDGEPWDTRQMFF
TRDD3	few	TRDV2	TRDJ3	TGTGCCTGTGACCCCCTACTGGGGGATACCGCGCCAGGGCCCCGGGACACCCGACAGATGTTTTTC	CACDPLLGDTAPGPRDTRQMFF
TRDD3	medium-sized	TRDV2	TRDJ3	TGTGCCTGTGACACAGGAAGACTGGGGGGCCATAGCTCCTGGGACACCCGACAGATGTTTTTC	CACDTGRLGGHSSWDTRQMFF
TRDD3	NA	TRDV1	TRDJ1	TGTGCTCTTGGGGAACTTGCCCTGGGGGAGAACACCGATAAACTCATCTTT	CALGELALGENTDKLIF
TRDD3	few	TRDV2	TRDJ3	TGTGCCTGTGACCCCTTGGACTGGGGGATTACCTCCTGGGACACCCGACAGATGTTTTTC	CACDPLDWGITSWDTRQMFF
TRDD3	NA	TRDV2	TRDJ3	TGTGCCTGTGACACCAGTTGGGGGAGCTCCTGGGACACCCGACAGATGTTTTTC	CACDTSWGSSWDTRQMFF
TRDD3	NA	TRAV29/DV5	TRDJ1	TGTGCAGCAAGCGTGCTAGCGCCTTCCTTTAGTACTGGGGGATCCACCGATAAACTCATCTTT	CAASVLAPSFSTGGSTDKLIF
TRDD3	few	TRDV2	TRDJ3	TGTGCCTGTGACACCGTCTGGGGGTCTAGCTCCTGGGACACCCGACAGATGTTTTTC	CACDTVWGSSSWDTRQMFF
TRDD3	few	TRDV2	TRDJ1	TGTGCCTGTGACACCATGCTGGGGGATACCGATAAACTCATCTTT	CACDTMLGDTDKLIF
TRDD3	few	TRDV2	TRDJ3	TGTGCCCGTGACACTACTGGGGACTCCTGGGACACCCGACAGATGTTTTTC	CARDTTGDSWDTRQMFF
TRDD3	few	TRDV2	TRDJ3	TGTGCCTGTGACACCGGGGGATACGTGGACTCCTGGGACACCCGACAGATGTTTTTC	CACDTGGYVDSWDTRQMFF
NA	few	TRDV2	TRDJ3	TGTGCCTGTGACACCGTAACTGGGACCTGGGACACCCGACAGGTGTTTTTC	CACDTVTGTWDTRQVFF
TRDD3	few	TRDV2	TRDJ3	TGTGCCTGTGACACTGGGGGATACAAGAGCTCCTGGGACACCCGACAGATGTTTTTC	CACDTGGYKSSWDTRQMFF
TRDD3	NA	TRDV1	TRDJ1	TGTGCTCTTGGGGAAGGATTCTCGTTTTCTCCGCACTGGGGGACCGTGGAGCCCAATACGCCGTACACCGATAAACTCATCTTT	CALGEGFSFSPHWGTVEPNTPYTDKLIF
TRDD3	few	TRDV2	TRDJ3	TGTGCCTGTGACAATACTGGGGGACGAAGCTCCTGGGACACCCGACAGATGTTTTTC	CACDNTGGRSSWDTRQMFF
NA	few	TRDV2	TRDJ3	TGTGCCTGTGACACCGTCATAAGCTCCTGGGACACCCGACAGATGTTTTTC	CACDTVISSWDTRQMFF
TRDD3	medium-sized	TRDV2	TRDJ1	TGTGCCTGTGACACCGTGGGGGATAAAAATAAACTCATCTTT	CACDTVGDKNKLIF
TRDD3	few	TRDV2	TRDJ3	TGTGCCTGTGACTCTCACTGGGGGCCGAAAACCTCCTGGGACACCCGACAGATGTTTTTC	CACDSHWGPKTSWDTRQMFF
TRDD3	medium-sized	TRDV2	TRDJ1	TGTGCCTGTGACAAACTGGGGGATACGCACACCGATAAACTCATCTTT	CACDKLGDTHTDKLIF
TRDD3	medium-sized	TRDV2	TRDJ3	TGTGCCTGTGATCTTCTGGGGGATGCGGCGTCCTGGGACACCCGACAGATGTTTTTC	CACDLLGDAASWDTRQMFF
NA	few	TRDV3	TRDJ1	TGTGCCTCTAGGGTCACCGATAAACTCATCTTT	CASRVTDKLIF
TRDD3	medium-sized	TRDV2	TRDJ3	TGTGCCTGTGACAGACTACTGGGGGCGAGCTCCTGGGACACCCGACAGATGTTTTTC	CACDRLLGASSWDTRQMFF
TRDD3	NA	TRDV2	TRDJ3	TGTGCCTGTTACCCAGTACTGGGGTTCTGGGACACCCGACAGATGTTTTTC	CACYPVLGFWDTRQMFF
TRDD3	few	TRDV2	TRDJ3	TGTGCCTGTGACTTACTGGGGGATACGACCTGGGACACCCGACAGATGTTTTTC	CACDLLGDTTWDTRQMFF
TRDD3	few	TRDV2	TRDJ3	TGTGCCTGTGACAACGTGGGGGATCCCTGGGACACCCGACAGATGTTTTTC	CACDNVGDPWDTRQMFF
TRDD3	NA	TRDV1	TRDJ2	TGTGCTCTTGGGGAACTGAAGGGAATCCTAGTACTGGGGGATTTTGCACAACTCTTCTTT	CALGELKGILVLGDFAQLFF
TRDD3	NA	TRDV2	TRDJ1	TGTGCCTGTGACCAACTGGGGGATAAAGATAAACTCATCTTT	CACDQLGDKDKLIF
TRDD3	NA	TRDV2	TRDJ3	TGTGCCTGTGACACTGGGGGACTGGGGGATACGCGATCCTGGGACACCCGACAGATGTTTTTC	CACDTGGLGDTRSWDTRQMFF
TRDD3	NA	TRDV2	TRDJ3	TGTGCCTGTGACACCTGGGGGATATGGGACACCCGACAGATGTTTTTC	CACDTWGIWDTRQMFF
NA	medium-sized	TRDV2	TRDJ1	TGTGCCTGTGACACGGGGTACACCGATAAACTCATCTTT	CACDTGYTDKLIF
TRDD3	NA	TRDV2	TRDJ2	TGTGCCTGTGACAGTCTCTGGGGGATAGCGGCACAACTCTTCTTT	CACDSLWGIAAQLFF
TRDD3	large	TRDV2	TRDJ3	TGTGCCTGTGACACCGTACTGGGGGATACGAGCTCCTGGGACACCCGACAGATGTTTTTC	CACDTVLGDTSSWDTRQMFF
TRDD3	few	TRDV2	TRDJ2	TGTGCCTGTGACACCGTACTGGGGGATTCCGCCGCTTTGACAGCACAACTCTTCTTT	CACDTVLGDSAALTAQLFF
TRDD3	few	TRDV2	TRDJ1	TGTGCCTGTGACGTACTGGGGGATCGTGATAAACTCATCTTT	CACDVLGDRDKLIF
TRDD3	medium-sized	TRDV2	TRDJ2	TGTGCCTGTGACCACGTTGTGGGGGATACAGCACAACTCTTCTTT	CACDHVVGDTAQLFF